This T cell receptor (beta chain) is from a study of response to subunit inactivated influenza vaccine. Each CDR3 protein gets one entry after TCRdb re-called the RT-PCR reads with MiXCR. Of hundreds of thousands of distinct CDR3 sequences listed, 15% to 20% are singletons. This clonotype was seen a handful of times. The V end was cut by 5 bases, the J end by 3 bases, with 14 bases between. CDR3 size: 14 residues. Germline values: CDR1 PRHDT, CDR2 FYEKMQ (reference sequence). The rearrangement joins TRBV13 to TRBJ2-7; D possibly uses TRBD1 or TRBD2 (7 bases each). This TCR was sampled from a man aged 50 to 75 who received an inactivated influenza vaccine. The sequencing here drew on CD4+ T cells sorted from PBMCs, taken about 23 months after vaccination. In DNA, the CDR3 is TGTGCCAGCAGCCGAACAGGGGAGGGCTACGAGCAGTACTTC. Protein sequence: CASSRTGEGYEQYF.